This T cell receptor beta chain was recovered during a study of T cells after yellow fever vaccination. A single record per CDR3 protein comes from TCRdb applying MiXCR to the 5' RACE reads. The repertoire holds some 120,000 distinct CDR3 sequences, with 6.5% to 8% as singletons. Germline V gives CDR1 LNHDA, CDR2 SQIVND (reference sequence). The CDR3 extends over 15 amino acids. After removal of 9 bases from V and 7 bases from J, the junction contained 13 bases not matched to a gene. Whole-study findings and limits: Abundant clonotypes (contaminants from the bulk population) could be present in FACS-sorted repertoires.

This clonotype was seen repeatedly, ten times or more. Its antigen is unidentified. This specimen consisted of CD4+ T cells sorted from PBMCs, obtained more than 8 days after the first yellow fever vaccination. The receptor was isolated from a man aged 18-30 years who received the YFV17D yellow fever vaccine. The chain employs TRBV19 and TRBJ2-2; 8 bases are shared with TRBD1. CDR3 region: CASLQQGEVDGELFF. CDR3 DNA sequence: TGTGCCAGCCTCCAACAGGGGGAGGTTGACGGGGAGCTGTTTTTT.